These T cell receptor beta chains were read from a single sample in a study of cytomegalovirus exposure and HLA in healthy donors. Some clones are missing from TCRdb's copy, which holds only in-frame ones; the method was immunoSEQ multiplex PCR. The repertoire holds roughly 120,000 clones, with roughly 68% as singletons. The sample comprised PBMCs. The receptors come from a woman between 45 and 60 years old in good health and CMV-seropositive. CDR3s include the opening cysteine and the closing phenylalanine or tryptophan. The order of the fields is clone size, V gene, J gene, D gene, CDR3 DNA, CDR3 protein. The D gene is left open where the match is weak. Clone size appears in some rows only: once, few, many, or a class for an expanded clone.

NA	TRBV30	TRBJ2-5	TRBD2	TGTGCCTGGGGGGGGGAAGAGACCCAGTACTTC	CAWGGEETQYF
NA	TRBV6-1	TRBJ1-5	TRBD1	TGTGCCAGCAGTGAACAGGGGGCCGATATTTTCCCGCAGCATTTT	CASSEQGADIFPQHF
NA	TRBV19	TRBJ1-2	NA	TGTGCCAGTAGTATCTCCAGGGACTTTAGCTACACCTTC	CASSISRDFSYTF
NA	TRBV9	TRBJ2-7	TRBD1	TGTGCCAGCAGCGTTCTTCCGGGACAGCAATACGAGCAGTACTTC	CASSVLPGQQYEQYF
NA	TRBV6-1	TRBJ2-6	NA	TGTGCCAGCATACATTCAGGGGCCAACGTCCTGACTTTC	CASIHSGANVLTF
once	TRBV7-2	TRBJ1-5	NA	TGTGCCAGCAGCTTAGCGGTTCAGGGCCAGCCCCAGCATTTT	CASSLAVQGQPQHF
NA	TRBV30	TRBJ2-5	TRBD1	TGTGCCTGGGGGGGACAGGGAGGTTACGGGACCCAGTACTTC	CAWGGQGGYGTQYF
NA	TRBV20-1	TRBJ2-2	NA	TGCAGTGCTAGACGGACCGGGGAGCTGTTTTTT	CSARRTGELFF
NA	TRBV27	TRBJ1-4	TRBD1	TGTGCCAGCAGTTTCGTAGGACAGGGCTCCACTAATGAAAAACTGTTTTTT	CASSFVGQGSTNEKLFF
NA	TRBV5-1	TRBJ1-1	TRBD1	TGCGCCAGCAGCTTGGAGGGCAGGGGGATCACTGAAGCTTTCTTT	CASSLEGRGITEAFF
NA	TRBV27	TRBJ1-6	NA	TGTGCCAGCGGTCCGGGGTGGGGGGACGGGAATTCACCCCTCCACTTT	CASGPGWGDGNSPLHF
NA	TRBV15	TRBJ2-7	TRBD2	TGTGCCACCAGCGGGGGGGGGAGCTCCTACGAGCAGTACTTC	CATSGGGSSYEQYF
once	TRBV21-1	TRBJ2-7	NA	TGTGCCAGCAGCAAAGTGGCGGCTAACTACGAGCAGTACTTC	CASSKVAANYEQYF
NA	TRBV7-9	TRBJ2-2	TRBD2	TGTGCCAGCAGCCCAGCGGGGGGGAACACCGGGGAGCTGTTTTTT	CASSPAGGNTGELFF
NA	TRBV19	TRBJ2-2	NA	TGTGCCAGTAGCGGGGGAAGGGACACCGGGGAGCTGTTTTTT	CASSGGRDTGELFF
NA	TRBV27	TRBJ1-1	NA	TGTGCCAGCAATACCTTTGCGGGTTCCACTGAAGCTTTCTTT	CASNTFAGSTEAFF
NA	TRBV5-4	TRBJ2-2	TRBD2	TGTGCCAGCAGCTGGGGTCTGGGGGGGGGCACCGGGGAGCTGTTTTTT	CASSWGLGGGTGELFF
NA	TRBV6-4	TRBJ2-1	TRBD2	TGTGCCAGCAGTCCAGATGGGCTAGCGGGGGGGCGGAGCTCCTACAATGAGCAGTTCTTC	CASSPDGLAGGRSSYNEQFF
NA	TRBV5-1	TRBJ2-2	TRBD1	TGCGCCAGCAGCTTGGCGAGACAGGGCACCGGGGAGCTGTTTTTT	CASSLARQGTGELFF
NA	TRBV5-5	TRBJ2-7	NA	TGTGCCAGCAGCTTTGGAAGGGACACCTACGAGCAGTACTTC	CASSFGRDTYEQYF